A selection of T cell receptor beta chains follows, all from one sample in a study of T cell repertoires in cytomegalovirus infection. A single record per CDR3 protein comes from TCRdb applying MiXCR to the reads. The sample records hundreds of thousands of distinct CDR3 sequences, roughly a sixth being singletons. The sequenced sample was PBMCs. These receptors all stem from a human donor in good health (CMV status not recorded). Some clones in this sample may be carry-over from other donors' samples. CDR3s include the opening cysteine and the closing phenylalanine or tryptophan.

CDR3 protein: CASSSEWGTEAFF
CDR3 length: 13
V gene: TRBV7-9

CDR3 protein: CASSPRDRATYEQYF
CDR3 length: 15
V gene: TRBV4-3

CDR3 protein: CASSAGLAGVNEQFF
CDR3 length: 15
V gene: TRBV6-1

CDR3 protein: CASTRDRGQPQHF
CDR3 length: 13
V gene: TRBV19

CDR3 protein: CASSLGQMGTDTQYF
CDR3 length: 15
V gene: TRBV11-3

CDR3 protein: CAISEPSGGGREAFF
CDR3 length: 15
V gene: TRBV10-3

CDR3 protein: CASSLAWGDRVESF
CDR3 length: 14
V gene: TRBV7-2

CDR3 protein: CASSFQGHNEQFF
CDR3 length: 13
V gene: TRBV12-3/TRBV12-4

CDR3 protein: CAISDGTSGNQETQYF
CDR3 length: 16
V gene: TRBV10-3

CDR3 protein: CASSEALTTPNSPLHF
CDR3 length: 16
V gene: TRBV2

CDR3 protein: CASSLRTGPSDTQYF
CDR3 length: 15
V gene: TRBV7-9

CDR3 protein: CASSYYRVATEAFF
CDR3 length: 14
V gene: TRBV7-8

CDR3 protein: CASSHDRTYEQYF
CDR3 length: 13
V gene: TRBV6-5

CDR3 protein: CASSFMTGSSGNTIYF
CDR3 length: 16
V gene: TRBV12-3/TRBV12-4

CDR3 protein: CATSRDGTGVVGYTF
CDR3 length: 15
V gene: TRBV15

CDR3 protein: CASSRTLSTDTQYF
CDR3 length: 14
V gene: TRBV12-3/TRBV12-4

CDR3 protein: CASSIGGRLSEQYF
CDR3 length: 14
V gene: TRBV28